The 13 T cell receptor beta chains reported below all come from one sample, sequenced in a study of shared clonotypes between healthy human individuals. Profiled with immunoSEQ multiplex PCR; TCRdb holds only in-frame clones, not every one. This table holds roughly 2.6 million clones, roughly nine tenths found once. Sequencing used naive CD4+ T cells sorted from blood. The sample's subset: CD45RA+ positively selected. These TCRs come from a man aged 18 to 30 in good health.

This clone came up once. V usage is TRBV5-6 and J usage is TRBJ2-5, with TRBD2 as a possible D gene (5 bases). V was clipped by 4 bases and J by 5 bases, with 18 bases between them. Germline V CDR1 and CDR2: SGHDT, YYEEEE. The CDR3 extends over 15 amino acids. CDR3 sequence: CASSLAGSGVETQYF. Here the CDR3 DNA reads TGTGCCAGCAGCCTAGCCGGGTCTGGGGTGGAGACCCAGTACTTC.

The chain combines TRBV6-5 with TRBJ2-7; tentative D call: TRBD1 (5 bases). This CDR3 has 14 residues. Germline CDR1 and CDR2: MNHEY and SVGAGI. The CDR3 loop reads CASSEFGAGKYPRV. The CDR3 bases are TGTGCCAGCAGTGAATTCGGCGCAGGGAAATACCCTAGGGTC.

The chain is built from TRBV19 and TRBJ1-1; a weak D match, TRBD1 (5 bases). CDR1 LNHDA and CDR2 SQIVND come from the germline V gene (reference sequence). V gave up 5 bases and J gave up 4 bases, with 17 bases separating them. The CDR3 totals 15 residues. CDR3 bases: TGTGCCAGTAGTGCCAGACAGTTGGGGAGCACTGAAGCTTTCTTT. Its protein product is CASSARQLGSTEAFF.

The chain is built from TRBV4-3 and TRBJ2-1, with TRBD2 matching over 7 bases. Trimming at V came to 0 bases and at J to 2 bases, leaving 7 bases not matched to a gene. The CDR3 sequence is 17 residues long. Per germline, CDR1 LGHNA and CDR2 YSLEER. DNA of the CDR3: TGCGCCAGCAGCCAAGATTGGGGGGGGAGGGCCTACAATGAGCAGTTCTTC. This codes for CASSQDWGGRAYNEQFF.

This CDR3 reads CASSPQRRDYNEQFF. Here the CDR3 DNA reads TGTGCCAGCAGCCCACAGCGGAGGGACTACAATGAGCAGTTCTTC. The chain employs TRBV7-9 and TRBJ2-1; TRBD2 is a possible D gene (6 bases). The ends were cut back, 5 bases at V and 3 bases at J, with 14 bases in the middle. Looked up from germline, CDR1 is SEHNR and CDR2 is FQNEAQ (reference sequence). The CDR3 runs to 15 residues.

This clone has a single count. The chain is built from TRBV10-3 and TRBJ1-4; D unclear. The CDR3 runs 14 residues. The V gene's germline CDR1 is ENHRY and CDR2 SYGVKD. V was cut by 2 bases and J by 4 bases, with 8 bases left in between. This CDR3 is CAISEDLGNEKLFF. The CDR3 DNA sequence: TGTGCCATCAGTGAGGATTTGGGTAATGAAAAACTGTTTTTT.

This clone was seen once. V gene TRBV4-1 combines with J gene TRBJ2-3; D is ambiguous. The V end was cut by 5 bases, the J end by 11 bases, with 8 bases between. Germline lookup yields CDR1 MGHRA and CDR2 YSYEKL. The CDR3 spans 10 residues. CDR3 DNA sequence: TGCGCCAGCAGCTCAGGTCAGCAGTATTTT. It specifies CASSSGQQYF.

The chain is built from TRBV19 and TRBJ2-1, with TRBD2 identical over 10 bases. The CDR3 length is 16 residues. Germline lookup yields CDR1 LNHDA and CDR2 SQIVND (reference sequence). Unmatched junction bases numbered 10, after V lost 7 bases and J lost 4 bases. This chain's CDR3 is CASKGLGTSAYNEQFF. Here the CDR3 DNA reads TGTGCCAGTAAAGGACTAGGGACTAGCGCATACAATGAGCAGTTCTTC.

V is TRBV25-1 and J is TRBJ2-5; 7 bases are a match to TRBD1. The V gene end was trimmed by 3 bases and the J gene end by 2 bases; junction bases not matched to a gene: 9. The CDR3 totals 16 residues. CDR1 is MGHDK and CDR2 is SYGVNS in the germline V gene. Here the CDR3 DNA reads TGTGCCAGCAGTGACCTGACAGGGCGAGGACAAGAGACCCAGTACTTC. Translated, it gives CASSDLTGRGQETQYF.

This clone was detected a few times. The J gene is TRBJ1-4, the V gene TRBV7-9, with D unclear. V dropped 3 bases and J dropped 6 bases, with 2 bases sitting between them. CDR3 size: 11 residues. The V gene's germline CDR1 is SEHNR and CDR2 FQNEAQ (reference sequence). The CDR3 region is CASSFDEKLFF. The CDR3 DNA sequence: TGTGCCAGCAGCTTCGATGAAAAACTGTTTTTT.

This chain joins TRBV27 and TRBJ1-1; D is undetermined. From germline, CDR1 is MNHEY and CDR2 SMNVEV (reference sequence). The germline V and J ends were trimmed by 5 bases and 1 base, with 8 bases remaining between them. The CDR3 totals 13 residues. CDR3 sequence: CASSKKENTEAFF. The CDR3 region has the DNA TGTGCCAGCAGTAAAAAGGAGAACACTGAAGCTTTCTTT.

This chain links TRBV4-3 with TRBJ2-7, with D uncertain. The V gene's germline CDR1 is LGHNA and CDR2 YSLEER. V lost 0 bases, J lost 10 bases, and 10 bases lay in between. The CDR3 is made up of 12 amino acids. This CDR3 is CASSQDGRVQYF. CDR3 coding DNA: TGCGCCAGCAGCCAAGATGGACGGGTTCAGTACTTC.

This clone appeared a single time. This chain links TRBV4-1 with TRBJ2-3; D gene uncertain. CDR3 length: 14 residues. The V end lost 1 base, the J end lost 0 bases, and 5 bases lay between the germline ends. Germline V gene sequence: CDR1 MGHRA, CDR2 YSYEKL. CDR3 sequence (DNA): TGCGCCAGCAGCCAAGGGGATAGCACAGATACGCAGTATTTT. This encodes CASSQGDSTDTQYF.